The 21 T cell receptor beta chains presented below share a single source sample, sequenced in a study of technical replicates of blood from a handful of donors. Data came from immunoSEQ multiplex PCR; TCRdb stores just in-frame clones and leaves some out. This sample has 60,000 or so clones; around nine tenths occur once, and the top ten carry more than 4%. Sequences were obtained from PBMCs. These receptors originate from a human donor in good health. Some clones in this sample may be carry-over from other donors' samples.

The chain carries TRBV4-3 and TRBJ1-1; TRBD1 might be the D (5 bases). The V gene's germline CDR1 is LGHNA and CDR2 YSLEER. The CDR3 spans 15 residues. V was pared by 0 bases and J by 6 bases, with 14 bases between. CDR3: CASSQDSGGRSEAFF. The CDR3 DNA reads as TGCGCCAGCAGCCAAGATTCGGGGGGTCGATCTGAAGCTTTCTTT.

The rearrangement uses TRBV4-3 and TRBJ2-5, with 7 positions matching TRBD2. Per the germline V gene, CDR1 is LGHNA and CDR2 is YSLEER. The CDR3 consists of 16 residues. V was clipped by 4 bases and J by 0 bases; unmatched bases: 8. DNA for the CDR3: TGCGCCAGCAGCCCCGGGGTGGGGGGGTACCAAGAGACCCAGTACTTC. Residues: CASSPGVGGYQETQYF.

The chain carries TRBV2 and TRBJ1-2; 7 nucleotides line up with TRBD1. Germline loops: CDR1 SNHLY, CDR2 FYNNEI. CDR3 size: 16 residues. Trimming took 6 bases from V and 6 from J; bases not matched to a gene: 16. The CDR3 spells CASSTPVDRDSDGYTF. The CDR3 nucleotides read TGTGCCAGCAGCACCCCTGTTGACAGGGACTCGGATGGCTACACCTTC.

CDR3 amino acids: CASSPGLAGETQYF. In DNA, the CDR3 is TGTGCCAGCTCACCAGGACTAGCCGGCGAGACCCAGTACTTC. The chain joins TRBV18 to TRBJ2-5; the match to TRBD2 covers 8 bases. CDR3 length: 14 amino acids. CDR1 KGHSH and CDR2 LQKENI come from the germline V gene. With V trimmed by 2 bases and J by 5 bases, 4 bases remained unmatched.

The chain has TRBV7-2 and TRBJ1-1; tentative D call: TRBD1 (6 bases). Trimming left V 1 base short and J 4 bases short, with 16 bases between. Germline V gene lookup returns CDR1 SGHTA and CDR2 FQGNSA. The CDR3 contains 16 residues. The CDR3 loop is CASSLGPQGLGTEAFF. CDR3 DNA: TGTGCCAGCAGCTTAGGCCCGCAGGGGCTTGGCACTGAAGCTTTCTTT.

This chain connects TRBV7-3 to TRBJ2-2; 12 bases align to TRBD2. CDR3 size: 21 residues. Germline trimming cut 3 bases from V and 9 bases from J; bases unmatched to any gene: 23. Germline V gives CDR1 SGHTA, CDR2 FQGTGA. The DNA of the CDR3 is TGTGCCAGCAGCTTCGTTCCCCCATCTAGCGGGAGGGCCTCTTCTGCAAGGGAGCTGTTTTTT. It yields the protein CASSFVPPSSGRASSARELFF.

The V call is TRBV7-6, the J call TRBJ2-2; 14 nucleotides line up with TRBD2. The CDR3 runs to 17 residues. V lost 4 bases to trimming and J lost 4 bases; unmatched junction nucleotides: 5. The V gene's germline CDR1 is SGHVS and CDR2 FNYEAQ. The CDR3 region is CASSSKTSGRGTGELFF. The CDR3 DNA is TGTGCCAGCAGCTCTAAGACTAGCGGGAGGGGCACCGGGGAGCTGTTTTTT.

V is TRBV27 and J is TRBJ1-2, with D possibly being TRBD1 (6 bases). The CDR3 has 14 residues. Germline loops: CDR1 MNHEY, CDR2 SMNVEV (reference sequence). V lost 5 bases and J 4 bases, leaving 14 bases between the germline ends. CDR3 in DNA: TGTGCCAGCAGTCGAGGGGCCAGGGGCTATGGCTACACCTTC. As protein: CASSRGARGYGYTF.

The CDR3 reads CASSSGGLANEKLFF. As DNA, the CDR3 is TGTGCCAGCAGTTCAGGGGGCTTGGCTAATGAAAAACTGTTTTTT. The chain recombines TRBV6-1 with TRBJ1-4; 8 nucleotides align to TRBD1. CDR3 length equals 15 residues. Unmatched junction bases numbered 5, after V lost 5 bases and J lost 3 bases. The germline V gene has CDR1 MNHNS and CDR2 SASEGT.

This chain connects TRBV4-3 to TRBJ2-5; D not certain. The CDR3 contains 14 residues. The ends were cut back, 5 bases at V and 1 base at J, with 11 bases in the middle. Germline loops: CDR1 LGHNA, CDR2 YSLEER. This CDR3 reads CASSVSWPQETQYF. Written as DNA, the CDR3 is TGCGCCAGCAGCGTTAGCTGGCCCCAAGAGACCCAGTACTTC.

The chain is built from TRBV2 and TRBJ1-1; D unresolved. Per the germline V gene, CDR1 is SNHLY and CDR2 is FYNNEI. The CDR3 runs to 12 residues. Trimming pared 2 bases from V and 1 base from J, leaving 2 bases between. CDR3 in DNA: TGTGCCAGCAGTGAACAGAACACTGAAGCTTTCTTT. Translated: CASSEQNTEAFF.

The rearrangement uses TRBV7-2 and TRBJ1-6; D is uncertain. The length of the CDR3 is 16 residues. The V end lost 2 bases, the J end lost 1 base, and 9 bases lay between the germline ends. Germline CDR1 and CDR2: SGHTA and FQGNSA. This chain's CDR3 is CASSLFEGSYNSPLHF. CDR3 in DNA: TGTGCCAGCAGCTTATTTGAGGGATCCTATAATTCACCCCTCCACTTT.

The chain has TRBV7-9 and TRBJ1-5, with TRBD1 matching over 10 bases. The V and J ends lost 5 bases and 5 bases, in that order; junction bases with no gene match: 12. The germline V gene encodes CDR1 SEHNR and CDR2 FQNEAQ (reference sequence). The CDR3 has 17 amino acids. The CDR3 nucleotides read TGTGCCAGCAGCGAAGACAGGGGGCTATCCTGGGATCAGCCCCAGCATTTT. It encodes CASSEDRGLSWDQPQHF.

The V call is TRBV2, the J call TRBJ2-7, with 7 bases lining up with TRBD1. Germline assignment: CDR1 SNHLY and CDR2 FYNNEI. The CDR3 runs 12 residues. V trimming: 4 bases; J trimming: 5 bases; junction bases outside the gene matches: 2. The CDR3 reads CASSATGDEQYF. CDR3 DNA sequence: TGTGCCAGCAGTGCAACAGGGGACGAGCAGTACTTC.

The CDR3 DNA sequence: TGTGCCAGCAGCTTTTTAACAGCGGGAGGCCCCTCCGGGACCCAGTACTTC. This gives the protein CASSFLTAGGPSGTQYF. This rearrangement joins TRBV7-8 to TRBJ2-5, with 9 nucleotides matching TRBD2. V lost 3 bases to trimming and J lost 7 bases; unmatched junction nucleotides: 15. The CDR3 runs 17 residues. Germline CDR1 is SGHVS and CDR2 is FQNEAQ.

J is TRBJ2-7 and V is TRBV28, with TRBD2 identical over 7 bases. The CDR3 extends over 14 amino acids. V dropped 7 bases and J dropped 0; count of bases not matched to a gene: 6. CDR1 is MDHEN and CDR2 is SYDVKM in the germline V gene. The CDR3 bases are TGTGCCAGCACGAGCGGGAAGCCCTCCTACGAGCAGTACTTC. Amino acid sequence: CASTSGKPSYEQYF. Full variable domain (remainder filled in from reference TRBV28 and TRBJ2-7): DVKVTQSSRYLVKRTGEKVFLECVQDMDHENMFWYRQDPGLGLRLIYFSYDVKMKEKGDIPEGYSVSREKKERFSLILESASTNQTSMYLCASTSGKPSYEQYFGPGTRLTVT.

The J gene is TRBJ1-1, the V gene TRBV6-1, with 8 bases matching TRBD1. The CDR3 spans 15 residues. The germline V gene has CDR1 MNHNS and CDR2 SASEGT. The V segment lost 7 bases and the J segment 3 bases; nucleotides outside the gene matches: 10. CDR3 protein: CASTRGLTGDTEAFF. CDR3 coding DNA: TGTGCCAGCACCAGGGGGCTGACTGGGGACACTGAAGCTTTCTTT.

CDR3 residues: CAISESRLAGDTQYF. The CDR3 DNA follows: TGTGCCATCAGTGAGTCGAGACTAGCGGGAGATACGCAGTATTTT. The V and J genes are TRBV10-3 and TRBJ2-3, with 10 bases matching TRBD2. The germline gives CDR1 ENHRY, CDR2 SYGVKD. The CDR3 spans 15 residues. With V trimmed by 0 bases and J by 5 bases, 2 bases remained unmatched.

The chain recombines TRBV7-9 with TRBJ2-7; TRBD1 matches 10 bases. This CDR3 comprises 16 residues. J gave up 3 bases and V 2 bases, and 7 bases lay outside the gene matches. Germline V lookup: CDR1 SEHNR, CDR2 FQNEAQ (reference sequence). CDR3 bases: TGTGCCAGCAGCTTACCTGGGACAGGGGAATTCTACGAGCAGTACTTC. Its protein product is CASSLPGTGEFYEQYF.

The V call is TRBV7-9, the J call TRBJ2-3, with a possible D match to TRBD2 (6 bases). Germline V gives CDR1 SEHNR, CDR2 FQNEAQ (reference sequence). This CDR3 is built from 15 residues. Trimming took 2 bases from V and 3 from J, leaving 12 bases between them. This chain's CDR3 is CASSLTAGTTDTQYF. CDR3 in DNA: TGTGCCAGCAGCTTAACGGCGGGGACTACAGATACGCAGTATTTT.

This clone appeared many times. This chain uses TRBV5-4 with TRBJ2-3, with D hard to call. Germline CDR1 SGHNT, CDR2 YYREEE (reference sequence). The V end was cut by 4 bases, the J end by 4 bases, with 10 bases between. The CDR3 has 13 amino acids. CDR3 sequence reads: CASSPLGADTQYF. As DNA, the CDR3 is TGTGCCAGCAGCCCGCTAGGCGCAGATACGCAGTATTTT.